A selection of T cell receptor beta chains follows, all from one sample in a study of cytomegalovirus exposure and HLA in healthy donors. TCRdb's table, derived via immunoSEQ multiplex PCR, lists solely in-frame clones and lacks some. The sample has about 140,000 clones; about 80% are singletons. Source material: PBMCs. These receptors all come from a woman between 35 and 50 years old in good health and CMV-seronegative. Both conserved end residues are part of each CDR3. A D gene is named only where the DNA matches it firmly. Clone size is stated in some rows and not others, as once, few, many or a class when expanded.

TRBV28,TRBJ2-7,NA,NA,TGTGCCAGCAGTGGAGGTTCCTACGAGCAGTACTTC,CASSGGSYEQYF
TRBV28,TRBJ2-7,TRBD1,NA,TGTGCCAGCAGTACCGACATACTTCAGGGGGCCCCCCGTACCTACGAGCAGTACTTC,CASSTDILQGAPRTYEQYF
TRBV15,TRBJ2-7,TRBD2,NA,TGTGCCACCAGCAAAGGACTAGCGGGGTACTCCTACGAGCAGTACTTC,CATSKGLAGYSYEQYF
TRBV29-1,TRBJ2-7,NA,NA,TGCAGCGCAAGCGGAGAATACGAGCAGTACTTC,CSASGEYEQYF
TRBV10-1,TRBJ1-1,NA,NA,TGCGCCAGCAATGGCGGGAGACCCCCCCCTCGGGAAGCTTTCTTT,CASNGGRPPPREAFF
TRBV5-5,TRBJ2-1,NA,few,TGTGCCAGCAGCTTGGCTGGGGCTAGACAGGTTGGCTACAATGAGCAGTTCTTC,CASSLAGARQVGYNEQFF
TRBV27,TRBJ1-5,NA,NA,TGTGCCAGCAGGCAGGATAGCAATCAGCCCCAGCATTTT,CASRQDSNQPQHF
TRBV5-1,TRBJ1-3,TRBD1,NA,TGCGCCAGCAGCGTGGGAGACAGGGATTATGGAAACACCATATATTTT,CASSVGDRDYGNTIYF
TRBV7-6,TRBJ2-3,TRBD2,once,TGTGCCAGCAGCCCGGGACTAGCGGGGTTCACAGATACGCAGTATTTT,CASSPGLAGFTDTQYF
TRBV6-5,TRBJ2-1,TRBD2,NA,TGTGCCAGCAGTTACGGACTAGCGGAGTGGGCAGGAGAGCAGTTCTTC,CASSYGLAEWAGEQFF
TRBV7-3,TRBJ2-7,NA,once,TGTGCCAGCAGCGAATGGCCCCTCGTAGAGCAGTACTTC,CASSEWPLVEQYF
TRBV7-9,TRBJ2-7,NA,once,TGTGCCAGCAGCTCAATGAAGGACACCTCCTACGAGCAGTACTTC,CASSSMKDTSYEQYF
TRBV2,TRBJ2-4,NA,NA,TGTGCCTCCTCATTCGGCGGAAACATTCAGTACTTC,CASSFGGNIQYF
TRBV4-1,TRBJ1-2,NA,NA,TGCGCCAGCAGCCAAGCGGAAACAGGAGAACGTGGCTACACCTTC,CASSQAETGERGYTF
TRBV7-2,TRBJ1-2,NA,NA,TGTGCCAGCAGCCTTGAGGGCTATGGCTACACCTTC,CASSLEGYGYTF
TRBV4-1,TRBJ1-2,NA,NA,TGCGCCAGCAGCCAAGCTCCAGGGCAGTTCTATGGCTACACCTTC,CASSQAPGQFYGYTF
TRBV7-3,TRBJ2-3,TRBD2,NA,TGTGCCAGCAGCCCGGGACTAGCGGGGTCAGATACGCAGTATTTT,CASSPGLAGSDTQYF
TRBV5-1,TRBJ2-7,TRBD1,NA,TGCGCCAGCAGTTTCCGACAGGGGGCGCACGAGCAGTACTTC,CASSFRQGAHEQYF
TRBV7-9,TRBJ2-7,NA,once,TGTGCCAGCAGTTTCCAATACGAGCAGTACTTC,CASSFQYEQYF
TRBV5-1,TRBJ2-7,TRBD2,few,TGCGCCAGCAGCTTCAGCGGGGCCCCTAACATCTACGAGCAGTACTTC,CASSFSGAPNIYEQYF
TRBV5-1,TRBJ2-7,NA,NA,TGCGCCAGCGGTAAGGAGCCCCTCACCGGGGAGCAGTACTTC,CASGKEPLTGEQYF
TRBV11-2,TRBJ2-3,TRBD1,NA,TGTGCCAGCTATCTCCGGGACAGCCCCGGAGATACGCAGTATTTT,CASYLRDSPGDTQYF
TRBV19,TRBJ1-5,NA,few,TGTGCCAGTAGTATAGATTGGTCAGGGAATCAGCCCCAGCATTTT,CASSIDWSGNQPQHF
TRBV6-6,TRBJ1-2,TRBD1,NA,TGTGCCAGCAGTTACATGAGGGGGCCTAACTATGGCTACACCTTC,CASSYMRGPNYGYTF
TRBV9,TRBJ2-2,NA,NA,TGTGCCAGCAGCTGGCAGGGGTCCGGGGAGCTGTTTTTT,CASSWQGSGELFF
TRBV19,TRBJ2-3,NA,NA,TGTGCCAGTAGTTCCCGGAGGTCAGATACGCAGTATTTT,CASSSRRSDTQYF
TRBV27,TRBJ1-2,NA,NA,TGTGCCACTTCGACGGGGGGAAGTGGCTACACCTTC,CATSTGGSGYTF
TRBV18,TRBJ1-1,NA,NA,TGTGCCAGCTCACTAAGCGGCGCGAACACTGAAGCTTTCTTT,CASSLSGANTEAFF
TRBV13,TRBJ1-5,NA,NA,TGTGCCAGCAGCTTATACAATCAGCCCCAGCATTTT,CASSLYNQPQHF
TRBV19,TRBJ2-1,NA,NA,TGTGCCAGTAGTATTATGCGGAACAATGAGCAGTTCTTC,CASSIMRNNEQFF
TRBV9,TRBJ1-5,NA,NA,TGTGCCAGCAGCGTAGAACAGGGTCAGCCCCAGCATTTT,CASSVEQGQPQHF
TRBV4-3,TRBJ1-3,NA,NA,TGCGCCAGCAGCCAATGGGCCGAGAGCTCTGGAAACACCATATATTTT,CASSQWAESSGNTIYF
TRBV7-2,TRBJ1-3,NA,NA,TGTGCCAGCAGCCCACAGGTCCTCTCTGGAAACACCATATATTTT,CASSPQVLSGNTIYF
TRBV2,TRBJ2-4,NA,NA,TGTGCCAGCAGTGCAGGGGATGGCATTCAGTACTTC,CASSAGDGIQYF
TRBV29-1,TRBJ2-7,NA,NA,TGCAGCGTAAAACAGGCCCTCTCCTACGAGCAGTACTTC,CSVKQALSYEQYF
TRBV2,TRBJ2-3,NA,NA,TGTGCCAGCAGTGAAAGGGGTCGAATAGGCACAGATACGCAGTATTTT,CASSERGRIGTDTQYF
TRBV6-1,TRBJ1-2,TRBD1,NA,TGTGCCAGCCTCGATGGACAGGGCCAAGGCTACACCTTC,CASLDGQGQGYTF
TRBV27,TRBJ2-7,TRBD2,NA,TGTGCCATTTCCGGGACTAGCGGTCCCACAAATTCCTACGAGCAGTACTTC,CAISGTSGPTNSYEQYF
TRBV9,TRBJ1-1,NA,NA,TGTGCCAGCAGCGTATCGGGACAGAACACTGAAGCTTTCTTT,CASSVSGQNTEAFF
TRBV11-1,TRBJ2-7,TRBD2,NA,TGTGCCAGCAGCTTTCTAGCGGGAGGGGGAGAGCAGTACTTC,CASSFLAGGGEQYF
TRBV7-3,TRBJ1-1,TRBD1,NA,TGTGCCAGCAGCCCTGGACAGGGGGAAGCTTTCTTT,CASSPGQGEAFF
TRBV27,TRBJ2-7,TRBD2,NA,TGTGCCAGCAGTCCAAGACTAGCGGGGGGGAACTACGAGCAGTACTTC,CASSPRLAGGNYEQYF
TRBV18,TRBJ2-6,NA,NA,TGTGCCAGCTCACCAAACAGGGCCTTCTCTGGGGCCAACGTCCTGACTTTC,CASSPNRAFSGANVLTF
TRBV7-8,TRBJ2-7,TRBD1,NA,TGTGCCAGCAGCCCGGACAGGATTACCTACGAGCAGTACTTC,CASSPDRITYEQYF
TRBV19,TRBJ1-4,NA,NA,TGTGCCAGTAGTACGCCACAGGTCCCTAATGAAAAACTGTTTTTT,CASSTPQVPNEKLFF
TRBV28,TRBJ1-4,TRBD1,once,TGTGCCAGCAGTTTATGGGGAGACAGGGAAAGCTATGAAAAACTGTTTTTT,CASSLWGDRESYEKLFF
TRBV19,TRBJ1-6,TRBD1,few,TGTGCCAGTAAGGGGGCTAATTCACCCCTCCACTTT,CASKGANSPLHF
TRBV7-8,TRBJ1-4,TRBD1,NA,TGTGCCAGCAGCTTAAGACAGGGAAGGGGAGAAAAACTGTTTTTT,CASSLRQGRGEKLFF
TRBV4-3,TRBJ2-5,TRBD2,few,TGCGCCAGCAGCCAGGGGGGTTTAGCGGGAGAAAAAGAGACCCAGTACTTC,CASSQGGLAGEKETQYF
TRBV6-6,TRBJ1-1,NA,NA,TGTGCCAGCAGTTACAGGGGGGGAAGGAACACTGAAGCTTTCTTT,CASSYRGGRNTEAFF